This T cell receptor (beta chain) was sequenced for a study of T cell responses to AZD1222 COVID-19 vaccine. Study-level points and caveats: Repertoire collection took place solely once the T cell response had peaked.

TCRdb's table, derived via immunoSEQ multiplex PCR, lists solely in-frame clones and lacks some. This table holds about 160,000 clones, under 95% found once. Trimming cost V 8 bases and J 7 bases; bases outside gene matches: 16. CDR1 and CDR2 (germline): SEHNR, FQNEAQ (reference sequence). CDR3 length: 15 amino acids. Note on this clone: Its antigen remains unidentified.

Here the sequenced sample was peripheral blood, taken 28 days after the second AZD1222 dose. The clonotype comes from an adult who received the AZD1222 COVID-19 vaccine. V is TRBV7-9 and J is TRBJ1-1, with 7 bases that match TRBD1. This chain's CDR3 is CASLLPGGGVVEAFF. CDR3 bases: TGTGCCAGCCTACTCCCCGGAGGGGGCGTGGTTGAAGCTTTCTTT.